This T cell receptor (beta chain) was captured in a study of shared clonotypes between healthy human individuals. Clones were sequenced by immunoSEQ multiplex PCR, and TCRdb holds only the in-frame ones, with some missing. This table has a few hundred thousand clones, 79% appearing once. V dropped 6 bases and J dropped 6 bases, with 18 bases sitting between them. Germline CDR1 and CDR2: SNHLY and FYNNEI. This CDR3 region has 15 residues. The chain employs TRBV2 and TRBJ2-1, with D possibly TRBD2 on 5 matching bases. This TCR came from a woman aged 40 to 50 in good health. Some clones in this sample may be carry-over from other donors' samples. The sequencing input was PBMCs. In DNA form, the CDR3 reads TGTGCCAGCAGGGAGCTGGGGAGCCAGCCCAATGAGCAGTTCTTC. Amino acids: CASRELGSQPNEQFF.